The present T cell receptor beta chain was sequenced within a study of blood T cells in healthy people across ages. RNA extraction gave at least 5.5 micrograms of total RNA per sample. The ends lost 4 bases at V and 0 bases at J; junction bases unmatched: 9. Per germline, CDR1 MNHEY and CDR2 SVGAGI. This CDR3 region has 20 residues. The table lists this clonotype with a few counts. A second PCR of about 7 to 11 cycles used a sample-barcoded 5' primer and a J-beta primer mix. TCRdb itself ran the 5' RACE reads through MiXCR, one entry per CDR3 protein. The table lists around 800,000 distinct CDR3 sequences, roughly 25% of them singletons. The data also belong to a second study, concerning T cells of mothers and their children. That report adds: Healthy Caucasian mothers, three in number, and their six children were the donors.

The clonotype was recovered from a boy aged 5-17 years in good health. What was sequenced was blood. This chain uses TRBV6-5 with TRBJ2-6, with 13 bases lining up with TRBD2. The CDR3 sequence is CASSSLGLAGVSSGANVLTF. For the CDR3, the DNA is TGTGCCAGCAGTTCACTCGGACTAGCGGGGGTTAGCTCTGGGGCCAACGTCCTGACTTTC.